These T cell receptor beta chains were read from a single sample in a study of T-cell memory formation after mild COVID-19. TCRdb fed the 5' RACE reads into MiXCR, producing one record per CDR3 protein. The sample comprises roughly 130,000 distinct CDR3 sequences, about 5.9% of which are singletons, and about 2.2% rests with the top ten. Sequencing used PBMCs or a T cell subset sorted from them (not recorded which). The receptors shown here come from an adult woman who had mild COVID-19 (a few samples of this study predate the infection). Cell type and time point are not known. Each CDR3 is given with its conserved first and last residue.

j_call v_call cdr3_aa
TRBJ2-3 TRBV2 CAIADRMSTDTQYF
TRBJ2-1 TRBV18 CASSPFGAGGNNEQFF
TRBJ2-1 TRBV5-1 CASSATYNEQFF
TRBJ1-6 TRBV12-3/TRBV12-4 CASSFPSTGEDSPLHF
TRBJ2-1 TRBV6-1 CATPPGRDRGRNEQFF
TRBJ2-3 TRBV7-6 CASRELAGAGIDTQYF
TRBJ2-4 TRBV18 CASSPPGTRAKNIQYF
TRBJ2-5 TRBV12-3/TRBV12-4 CASSLRVETQYF
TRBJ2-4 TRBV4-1 CASSQDAGQPKNIQYF
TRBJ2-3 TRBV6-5 CASSSTSSTDTQYF
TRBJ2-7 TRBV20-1 CSALMRTSGAYEQYF
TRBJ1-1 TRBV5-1 CASSLPSHGTEAFF
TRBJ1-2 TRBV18 CASSPPGQANYGYTF
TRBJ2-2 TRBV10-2 CAIESGKGTGELFF
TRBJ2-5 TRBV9 CASSPGPTPQETQYF
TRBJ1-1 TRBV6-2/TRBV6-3 CASSYGRGEAFF
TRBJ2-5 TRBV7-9 CASSLSPTSLQETQYF
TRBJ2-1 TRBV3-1 CASSQDLGLAASEQFF
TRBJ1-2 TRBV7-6 CASSQGGRYGYTF
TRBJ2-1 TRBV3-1 CASSQGLLEYNEQFF
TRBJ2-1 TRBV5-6 CASSLTLAPPFF
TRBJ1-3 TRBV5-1 CASSPGPSRSGNTIYF
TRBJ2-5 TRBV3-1 CASSQVLETQYF
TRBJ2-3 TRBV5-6 CASSRPGGGRNTQYF
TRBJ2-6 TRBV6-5 CASSRLNSGANVLTF
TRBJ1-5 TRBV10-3 CAISRQDNQPQHF
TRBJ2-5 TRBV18 CASSPQQGAQETQYF
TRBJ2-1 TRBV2 CASTPRGEGEQFF
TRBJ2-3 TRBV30 CAWSVYSRASTTDTQYF
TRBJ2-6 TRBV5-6 CASRPDRAVRSGANVLTF
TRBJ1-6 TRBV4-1 CASSQSGLLYGSPLHF
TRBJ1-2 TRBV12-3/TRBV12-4 CASSLGTTYGYTF
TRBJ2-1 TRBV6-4 CASSAGLAGNNEQFF
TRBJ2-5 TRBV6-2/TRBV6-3 CASRAAVTETQYF
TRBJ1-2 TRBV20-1 CSARSRGYTF
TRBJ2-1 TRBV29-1 CSGGRGHEQFF
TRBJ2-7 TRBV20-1 CSAGPSSYEQYF
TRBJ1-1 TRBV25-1 CASSELGVGTEAFF
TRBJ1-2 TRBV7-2 CASSLLTEGWWGYTF
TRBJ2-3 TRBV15 CATSTGLAGATPDTQYF
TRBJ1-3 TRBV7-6 CASSPWTARNTIYF
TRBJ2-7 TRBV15 CATSSETGYDEQYF
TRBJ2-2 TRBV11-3 CASSITGELFF
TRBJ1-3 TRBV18 CASSPGDSGNTIYF
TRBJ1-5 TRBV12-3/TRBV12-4 CASSTGTGGVGQPQHF
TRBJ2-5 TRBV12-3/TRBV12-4 CASSLNRGYQETQYF
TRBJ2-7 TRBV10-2 CASTGAGSIREQYF
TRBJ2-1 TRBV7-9 CASSPGLAGAGEQFF
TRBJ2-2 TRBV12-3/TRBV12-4 CASSLQSYTGELFF
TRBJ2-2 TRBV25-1 CASSSGGNAGELFF
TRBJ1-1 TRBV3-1 CASSPSPEITGNTEAFF
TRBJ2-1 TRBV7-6 CASSGRRDGSYNEQFF
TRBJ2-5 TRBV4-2 CASSHDDRGKETQYF
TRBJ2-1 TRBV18 CASSPGTESNEQFF
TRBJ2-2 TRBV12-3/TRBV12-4 CASSTGLAGVVGELFF
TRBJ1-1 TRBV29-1 CSGRGLRENTEAFF
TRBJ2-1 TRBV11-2 CASSPQGDEQFF
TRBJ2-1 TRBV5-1 CASSLVGESDEQFF
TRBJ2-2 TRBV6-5 CASSLHAGELFF
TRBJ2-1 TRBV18 CASSPRDRDYNEQFF